This T cell receptor (beta chain) stems from a study of shared clonotypes between healthy human individuals (TCRdb year 2020). Background on the whole study: The cohort included three men and two women between 18 and 49 years of age. For each donor, CD4 naive and CD4 memory were each run on three plates, CD8 naive on two plates, and CD8 memory on one plate. To estimate repertoire size and how much clonotypes are shared between individuals, the study performed deep sequencing of blood TCR repertoires from roughly five healthy adults. Libraries were prepared and TCR repertoires were sequenced by different laboratories using diverse techniques, in order to increase sequencing depth and limit assay-specific biases. Between about 0.85 and 9.5 billion PBMCs per donor were obtained by leukapheresis.

The donors were healthy, HIV-negative adults with no recently reported acute infections or vaccinations. Only Caucasian adults living in Nashville, Tennessee, USA were represented among the donors. Magnetic negative selection was used to enrich CD4+ T cells, after which naive cells were positively selected on CD45RA and the negative fraction became the memory subset. Blood was collected by leukapheresis, and PBMCs were isolated by Ficoll-Histopaque density gradient centrifugation and then cryopreserved in liquid nitrogen vapor phase. Analytical flow cytometry was used to check the purity and quantity of every magnetically sorted T cell population. From each sorted fraction, genomic DNA was isolated and quantified by UV absorbance on a Nanodrop 2000c. Using the deep immunoSEQ assay, TCR CDR3 regions were amplified from genomic DNA by multiplex PCR. Genomic DNA extracted from each cell subset was distributed evenly over all wells of several immunoSEQ 96-well plates, and each plate served as one replicate. Each replicate PCR for sorted subsets received approximately 220 ng genomic DNA, equal to tens of thousands of T cell genomes. Purified libraries were measured with a Qubit 3.0 fluorometer, size-checked on a Bioanalyzer 2100, and measured again with the KAPA Library Quantification kit. Every immunoSEQ 96-well plate was sequenced on a separate single-read 150-cycle Illumina NextSeq 550 flow cell. The authors' pipeline ran thus. Because the immunoSEQ output held only junctional sequences and lacked quality scores, the filtering could not match the filtering applied to full-length reads. Sequences were annotated with PyIR, a Python wrapper for IgBLAST v1.9, and V/J genes and CDR3 were assigned using IMGT germline references. Reads were filtered out if the reads had weak V/J assignments (E-value above 1e-6), no CDR3, stop codons, out-of-frame junctions, or ambiguous translated residues. V3J clonotypes were defined as sequences sharing an identical inferred V gene, J gene, and CDR3 amino acid sequence. Percentage overlap between repertoires was computed as shared unique clonotypes divided by the size of the smaller repertoire. Repertoire richness was assessed with RTK rarefaction, the Chao1 estimator, and Recon v2.1 estimates of unobserved clonotypes. OLGA was used to compute generation probabilities for all TCRbeta clonotypes that the gDNA method yielded from a handful of donors. This is the immuneACCESS table as TCRdb keeps it, with only in-frame sequences that have V and J called. A part of the clones is gone; compared with another copy, unresolved V genes explain less than half, and the rest is unexplained. The V and J calls and clone size come from that table; D and trimming were worked out from the DNA. The sample table contains millions of clones; only one count was recorded for approximately 95% of them. Jointly, the top ten make up around 0.4% of the sample.

As to this clone: Its specific antigen is unknown. No base-level quality is on record; no much larger clone is a single base apart.

The study at large found these results: Because the study included only a small number of donors, the genetic and exposure-history diversity represented was limited. Estimated clonotype richness was generally larger for naive than for memory subsets. Approximately 5% of naive CD4, 3.5% of naive CD8, approximately 2% of memory CD4, and more than 0.35% of memory CD8 clonotypes were shared across several donors. Higher generation probabilities were observed for clonotypes shared by all four sorted-subset donors than for non-shared clonotypes. Pairwise subsampling indicated that sequencing depth was expected to affect the degree of clonotype sharing among donors. Rarefaction of sorted-subset datasets indicated incomplete sequencing despite the large sequencing depth. Sampling was restricted to blood, and TCR repertoires in tissues likely differ from the TCR repertoires found in blood.

The CDR3 numbers 18 residues from cysteine through phenylalanine. Left in the record is the CDR3 DNA by itself, 54 bases read in frame from the first base. CDR1 SGHTA and CDR2 FQGTGA are derived from the germline V gene. Unmatched junction bases come to 8, with V trimmed by 4 bases and J by 4 bases. This receptor chain uses TRBV7-3 and TRBJ2-3, with TRBD2 identical over 16 junction bases. The sequence was obtained from a young man in good health. Some clones in this sample may be carry-over from other donors' samples. Material: naive CD4+ T cells from PBMCs. Sample cell subset or site, as interpreted from the label and publication: CD45RA+ positively selected. The DNA reads as follows: TGTGCCAGCAGCTCATATCCGGGACTAGCGGGAGGGGCAGATACGCAGTATTTT. Protein translation: CASSSYPGLAGGADTQYF.